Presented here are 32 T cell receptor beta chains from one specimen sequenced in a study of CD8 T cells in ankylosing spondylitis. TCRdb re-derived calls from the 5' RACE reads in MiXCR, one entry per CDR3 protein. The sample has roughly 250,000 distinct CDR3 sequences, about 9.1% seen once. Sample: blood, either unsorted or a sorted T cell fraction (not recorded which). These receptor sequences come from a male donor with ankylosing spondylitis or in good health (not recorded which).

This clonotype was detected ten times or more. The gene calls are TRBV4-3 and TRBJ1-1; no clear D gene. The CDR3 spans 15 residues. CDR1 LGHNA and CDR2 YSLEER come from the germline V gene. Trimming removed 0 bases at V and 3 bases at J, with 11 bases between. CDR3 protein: CASSQDRRPYTEAFF. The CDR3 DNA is TGCGCCAGCAGCCAAGATAGGAGACCTTACACTGAAGCTTTCTTT.

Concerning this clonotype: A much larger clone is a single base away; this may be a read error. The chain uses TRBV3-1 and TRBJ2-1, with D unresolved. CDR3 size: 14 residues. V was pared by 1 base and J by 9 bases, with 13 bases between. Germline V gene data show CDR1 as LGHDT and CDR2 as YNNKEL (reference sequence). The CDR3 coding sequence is TGTGCCAGCAGCCAAGGCGGTAGGGTTAGTGAGCAGTTCTTC. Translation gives CASSQGGRVSEQFF.

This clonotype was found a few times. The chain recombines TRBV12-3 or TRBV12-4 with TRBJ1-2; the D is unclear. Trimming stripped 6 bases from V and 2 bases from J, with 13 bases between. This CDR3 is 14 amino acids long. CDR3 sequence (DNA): TGTGCCAGCAGGGACCTTCCTGGAAACTATGGCTACACCTTC. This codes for CASRDLPGNYGYTF.

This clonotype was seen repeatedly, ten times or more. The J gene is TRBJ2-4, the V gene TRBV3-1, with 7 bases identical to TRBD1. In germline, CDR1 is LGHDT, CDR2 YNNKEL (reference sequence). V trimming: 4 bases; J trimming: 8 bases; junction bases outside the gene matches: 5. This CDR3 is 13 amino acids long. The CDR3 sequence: CASSPGQADIQYF. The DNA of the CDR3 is TGTGCCAGCAGCCCAGGACAGGCGGACATTCAGTACTTC.

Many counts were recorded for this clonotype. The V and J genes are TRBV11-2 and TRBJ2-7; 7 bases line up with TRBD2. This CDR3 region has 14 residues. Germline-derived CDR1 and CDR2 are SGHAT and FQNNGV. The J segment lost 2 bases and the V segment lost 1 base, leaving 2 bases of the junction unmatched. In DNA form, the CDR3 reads TGTGCCAGCAGCTTAGGGGGGGGAGCCTACGAGCAGTACTTC. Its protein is CASSLGGGAYEQYF.

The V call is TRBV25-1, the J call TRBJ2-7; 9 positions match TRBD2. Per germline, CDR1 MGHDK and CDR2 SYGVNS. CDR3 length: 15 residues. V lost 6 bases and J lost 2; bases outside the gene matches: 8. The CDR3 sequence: CASSVTSGRAYEQYF. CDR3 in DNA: TGTGCCAGCAGCGTCACTAGCGGGCGAGCCTACGAGCAGTACTTC.

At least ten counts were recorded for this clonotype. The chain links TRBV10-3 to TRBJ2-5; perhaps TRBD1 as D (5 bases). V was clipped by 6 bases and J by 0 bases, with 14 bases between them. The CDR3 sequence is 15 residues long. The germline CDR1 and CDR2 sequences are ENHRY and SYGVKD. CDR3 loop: CAISPQEDNQETQYF. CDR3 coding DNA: TGTGCCATCAGCCCTCAAGAGGACAACCAAGAGACCCAGTACTTC.

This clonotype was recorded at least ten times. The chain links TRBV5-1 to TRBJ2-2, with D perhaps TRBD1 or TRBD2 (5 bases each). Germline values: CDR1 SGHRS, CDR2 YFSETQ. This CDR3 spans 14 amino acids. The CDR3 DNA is TGCGTCAGTCGTGGGGACGGTAACACCGGGGAGCTGTTTTTT. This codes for CVSRGDGNTGELFF.

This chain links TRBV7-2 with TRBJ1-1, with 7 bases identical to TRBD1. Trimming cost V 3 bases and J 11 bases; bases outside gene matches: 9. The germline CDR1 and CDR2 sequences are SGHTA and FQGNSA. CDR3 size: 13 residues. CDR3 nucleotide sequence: TGTGCCAGCAGCTTCCAGGGGGGTCGTGAGGCTTTCTTT. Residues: CASSFQGGREAFF.

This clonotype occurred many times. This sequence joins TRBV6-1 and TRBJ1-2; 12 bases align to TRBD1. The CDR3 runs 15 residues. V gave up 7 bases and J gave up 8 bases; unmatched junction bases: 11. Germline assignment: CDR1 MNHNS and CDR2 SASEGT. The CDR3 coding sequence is TGTGCCAGCACTACCGGGACAGGGGGCGCGGGAGGCTACACCTTC. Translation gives CASTTGTGGAGGYTF.

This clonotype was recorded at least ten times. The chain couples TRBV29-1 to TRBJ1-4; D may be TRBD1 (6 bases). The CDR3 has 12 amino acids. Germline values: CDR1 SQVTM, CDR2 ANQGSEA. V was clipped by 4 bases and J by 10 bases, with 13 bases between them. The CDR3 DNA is TGCAGCGTTGTGTTAGGGGGGACAAAACTGTTTTTT. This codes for CSVVLGGTKLFF.

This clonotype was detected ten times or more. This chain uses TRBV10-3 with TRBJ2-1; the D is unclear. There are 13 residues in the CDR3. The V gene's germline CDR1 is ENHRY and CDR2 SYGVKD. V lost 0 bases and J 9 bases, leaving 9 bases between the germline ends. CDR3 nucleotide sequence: TGTGCCATCAGTGAGTCGTCCAGCAGTGAGCAGTTCTTC. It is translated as CAISESSSSEQFF.

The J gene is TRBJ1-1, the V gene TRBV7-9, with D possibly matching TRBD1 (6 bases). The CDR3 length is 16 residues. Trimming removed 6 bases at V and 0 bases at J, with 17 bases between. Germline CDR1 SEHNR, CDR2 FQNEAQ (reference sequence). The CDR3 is CASSSGTTSVNTEAFF. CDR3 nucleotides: TGTGCCAGCAGTTCCGGGACAACTAGCGTGAACACTGAAGCTTTCTTT.

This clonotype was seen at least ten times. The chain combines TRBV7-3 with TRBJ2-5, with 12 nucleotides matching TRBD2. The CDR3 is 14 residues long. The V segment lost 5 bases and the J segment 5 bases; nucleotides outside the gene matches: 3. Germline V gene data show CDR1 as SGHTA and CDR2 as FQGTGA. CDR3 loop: CASSPGTSGETQYF. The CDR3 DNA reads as TGTGCCAGCAGCCCGGGGACTAGCGGGGAGACCCAGTACTTC.

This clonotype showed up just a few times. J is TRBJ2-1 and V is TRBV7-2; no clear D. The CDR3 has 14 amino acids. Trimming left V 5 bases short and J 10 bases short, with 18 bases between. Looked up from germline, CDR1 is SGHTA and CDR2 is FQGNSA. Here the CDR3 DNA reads TGTGCCAGCAGCCAGGCTAGTGCCGGTGGGGAGCAGTTCTTC. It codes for CASSQASAGGEQFF.

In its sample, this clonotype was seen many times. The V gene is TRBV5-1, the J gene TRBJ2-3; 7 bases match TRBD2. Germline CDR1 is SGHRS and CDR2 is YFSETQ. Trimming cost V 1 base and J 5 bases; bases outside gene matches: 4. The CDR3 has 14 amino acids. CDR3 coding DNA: TGCGCCAGCAGCTTGAGGGAGGGAGGAGATACGCAGTATTTT. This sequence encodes CASSLREGGDTQYF.

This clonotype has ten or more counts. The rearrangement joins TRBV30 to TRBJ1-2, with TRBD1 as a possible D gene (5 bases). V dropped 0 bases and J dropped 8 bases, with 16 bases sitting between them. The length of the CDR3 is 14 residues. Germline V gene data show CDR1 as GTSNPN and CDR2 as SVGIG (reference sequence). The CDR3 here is CAWSVSRGSVGYTF. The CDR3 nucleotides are TGTGCCTGGAGTGTATCGCGGGGGTCCGTGGGCTACACCTTC. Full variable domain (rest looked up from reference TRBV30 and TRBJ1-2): SQTIHQWPATLVQPVGSPLSLECTVEGTSNPNLYWYRQAAGRGLQLLFYSVGIGQISSEVPQNLSASRPQDRQFILSSKKLLLSDSGFYLCAWSVSRGSVGYTFGSGTRLTVV.

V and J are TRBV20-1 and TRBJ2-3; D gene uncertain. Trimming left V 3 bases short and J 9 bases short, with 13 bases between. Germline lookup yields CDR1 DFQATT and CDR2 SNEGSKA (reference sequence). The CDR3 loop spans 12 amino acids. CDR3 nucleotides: TGCAGTGCTAGGGGGTCGAGACTCACGCAGTATTTT. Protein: CSARGSRLTQYF.

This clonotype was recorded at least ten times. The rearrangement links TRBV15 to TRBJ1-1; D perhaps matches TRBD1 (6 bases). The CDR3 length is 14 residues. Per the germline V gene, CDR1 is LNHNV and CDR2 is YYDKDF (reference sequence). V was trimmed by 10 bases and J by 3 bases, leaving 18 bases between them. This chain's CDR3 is CASQDSSIHTEAFF. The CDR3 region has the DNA TGTGCCAGCCAGGACAGCTCCATCCACACTGAAGCTTTCTTT.

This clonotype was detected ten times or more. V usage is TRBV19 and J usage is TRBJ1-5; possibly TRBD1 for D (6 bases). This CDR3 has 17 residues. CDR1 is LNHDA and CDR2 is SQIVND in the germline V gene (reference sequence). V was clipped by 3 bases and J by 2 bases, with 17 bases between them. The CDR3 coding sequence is TGTGCCAGTAGTATTGACGGGGGGCACGACGGCAATCAGCCCCAGCATTTT. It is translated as CASSIDGGHDGNQPQHF.

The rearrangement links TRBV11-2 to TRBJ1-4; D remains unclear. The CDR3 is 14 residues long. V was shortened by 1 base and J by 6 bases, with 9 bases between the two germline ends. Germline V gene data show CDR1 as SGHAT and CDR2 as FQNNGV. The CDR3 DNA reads TGTGCCAGCAGCTTAGCCGGGAGGCATGAAAAACTGTTTTTT. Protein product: CASSLAGRHEKLFF. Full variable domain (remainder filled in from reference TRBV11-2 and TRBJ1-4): EAGVAQSPRYKIIEKRQSVAFWCNPISGHATLYWYQQILGQGPKLLIQFQNNGVVDDSQLPKDRFSAERLKGVDSTLKIQPAKLEDSAVYLCASSLAGRHEKLFFGSGTQLSVL.

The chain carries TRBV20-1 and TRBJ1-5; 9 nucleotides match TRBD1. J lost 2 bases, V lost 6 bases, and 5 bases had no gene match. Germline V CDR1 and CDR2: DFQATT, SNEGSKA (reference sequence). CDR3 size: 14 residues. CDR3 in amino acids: CSALQGAGNQPQHF. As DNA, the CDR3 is TGCAGTGCCCTACAGGGGGCAGGCAATCAGCCCCAGCATTTT.

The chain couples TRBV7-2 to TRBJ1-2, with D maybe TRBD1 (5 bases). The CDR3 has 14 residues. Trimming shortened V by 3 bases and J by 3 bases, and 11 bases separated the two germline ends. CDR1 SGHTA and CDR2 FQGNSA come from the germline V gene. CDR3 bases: TGTGCCAGCAGCTTCCCAGGGCGGGACTATGGCTACACCTTC. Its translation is CASSFPGRDYGYTF.

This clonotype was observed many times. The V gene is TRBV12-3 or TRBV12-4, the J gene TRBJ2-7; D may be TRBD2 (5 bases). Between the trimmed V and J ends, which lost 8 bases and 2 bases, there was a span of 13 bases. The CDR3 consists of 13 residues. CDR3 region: CASSSDFTYEQYF. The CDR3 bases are TGTGCCAGCTCTTCGGACTTCACCTACGAGCAGTACTTC.

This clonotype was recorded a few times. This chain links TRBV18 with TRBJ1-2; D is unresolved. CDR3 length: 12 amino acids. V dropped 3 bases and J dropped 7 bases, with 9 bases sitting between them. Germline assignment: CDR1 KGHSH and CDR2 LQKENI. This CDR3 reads CASSPADAGYTF. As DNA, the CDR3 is TGTGCCAGCTCACCCGCGGACGCTGGCTACACCTTC. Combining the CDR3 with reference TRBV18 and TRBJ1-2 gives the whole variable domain NAGVMQNPRHLVRRRGQEARLRCSPMKGHSHVYWYRQLPEEGLKFMVYLQKENIIDESGMPKERFSAEFPKEGPSILRIQQVVRGDSAAYFCASSPADAGYTFGSGTRLTVV.

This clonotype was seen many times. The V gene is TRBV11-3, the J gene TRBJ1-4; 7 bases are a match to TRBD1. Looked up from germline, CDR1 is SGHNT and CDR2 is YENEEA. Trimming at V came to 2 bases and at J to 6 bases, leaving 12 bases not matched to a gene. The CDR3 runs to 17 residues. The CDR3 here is CASSLIPGGTIDEKLFF. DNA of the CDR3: TGTGCCAGCAGCTTAATCCCAGGGGGGACTATTGATGAAAAACTGTTTTTT. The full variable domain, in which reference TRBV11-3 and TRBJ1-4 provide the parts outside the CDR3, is EAGVVQSPRYKIIEKKQPVAFWCNPISGHNTLYWYLQNLGQGPELLIRYENEEAVDDSQLPKDRFSAERLKGVDSTLKIQPAELGDSAVYLCASSLIPGGTIDEKLFFGSGTQLSVL.

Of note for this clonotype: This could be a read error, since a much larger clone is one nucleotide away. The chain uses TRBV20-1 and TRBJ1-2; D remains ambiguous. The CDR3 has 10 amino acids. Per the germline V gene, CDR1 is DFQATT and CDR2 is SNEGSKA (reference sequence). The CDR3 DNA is TGCAGTGCTAAGGCCTATGGCTCCACCTTC. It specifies CSAKAYGSTF.

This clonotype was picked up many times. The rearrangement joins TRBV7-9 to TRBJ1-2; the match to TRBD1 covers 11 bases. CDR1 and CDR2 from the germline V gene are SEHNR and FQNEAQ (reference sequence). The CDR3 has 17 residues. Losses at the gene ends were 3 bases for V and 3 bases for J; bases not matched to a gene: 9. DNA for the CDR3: TGTGCCAGCAGCTTCCGGGACAGGGGGTCCCTCGACTATGGCTACACCTTC. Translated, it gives CASSFRDRGSLDYGYTF.

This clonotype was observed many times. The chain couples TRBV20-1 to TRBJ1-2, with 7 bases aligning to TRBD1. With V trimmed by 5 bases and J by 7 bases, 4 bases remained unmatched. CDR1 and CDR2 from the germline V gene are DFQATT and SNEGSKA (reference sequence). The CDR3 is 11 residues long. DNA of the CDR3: TGCAGTGCTCAGGGGGGCGGTGGCTACACCTTC. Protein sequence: CSAQGGGGYTF.

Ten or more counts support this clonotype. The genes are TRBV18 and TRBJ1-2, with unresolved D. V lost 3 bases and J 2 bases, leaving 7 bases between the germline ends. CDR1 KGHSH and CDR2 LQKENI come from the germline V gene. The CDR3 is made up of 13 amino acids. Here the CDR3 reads CASSPGRNYGYTF. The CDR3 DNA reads TGTGCCAGCTCACCGGGCCGGAACTATGGCTACACCTTC.

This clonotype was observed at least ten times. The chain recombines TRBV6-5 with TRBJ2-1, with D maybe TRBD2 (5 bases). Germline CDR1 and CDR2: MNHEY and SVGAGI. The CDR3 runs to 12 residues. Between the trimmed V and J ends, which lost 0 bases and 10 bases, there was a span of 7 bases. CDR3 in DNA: TGTGCCAGCAGTTACTCGGGCGGGGAGCAGTTCTTC. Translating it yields CASSYSGGEQFF.

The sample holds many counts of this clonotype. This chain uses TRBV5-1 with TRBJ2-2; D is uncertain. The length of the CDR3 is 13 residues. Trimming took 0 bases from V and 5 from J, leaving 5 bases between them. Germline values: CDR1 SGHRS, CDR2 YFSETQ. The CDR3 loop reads CASSLDLTGELFF. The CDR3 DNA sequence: TGCGCCAGCAGCTTGGACCTAACCGGGGAGCTGTTTTTT. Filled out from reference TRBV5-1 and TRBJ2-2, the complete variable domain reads KAGVTQTPRYLIKTRGQQVTLSCSPISGHRSVSWYQQTPGQGLQFLFEYFSETQRNKGNFPGRFSGRQFSNSRSEMNVSTLELGDSALYLCASSLDLTGELFFGEGSRLTVL.